One sample yielded the 26 T cell receptor beta chains listed below, sequenced in a study of T cells in localized non-small cell lung cancer. Using immunoSEQ multiplex PCR, the repertoire was profiled, and TCRdb retains in-frame clones only, with some absent. The sample has about 1,300 clones, around a fifth seen once. The sample consisted of normal lung tissue next to the tumor, taken before any cancer treatment. Source of these receptors: a woman aged 35 to 75 with stage I lung adenocarcinoma.

The chain has TRBV19 and TRBJ2-3; D is unresolved. This CDR3 spans 15 amino acids. Germline V gives CDR1 LNHDA, CDR2 SQIVND (reference sequence). The germline V and J ends were trimmed by 3 bases and 0 bases, with 10 bases remaining between them. In DNA, the CDR3 is TGTGCCAGTAGTATCCGTTGGCTTAGCACAGATACGCAGTATTTT. Translation gives CASSIRWLSTDTQYF.

In DNA, the CDR3 is TGTGCCAGCAGCACCGGGACTAGCGGGAGTCTAGATGAGCAGTTCTTC. It encodes CASSTGTSGSLDEQFF. The rearrangement links TRBV11-3 to TRBJ2-1; 14 nucleotides align to TRBD2. The germline V gene encodes CDR1 SGHNT and CDR2 YENEEA. With 5 bases clipped from V and 8 bases from J, the junction kept 8 bases outside the gene matches. CDR3 size: 16 residues.

The rearrangement joins TRBV11-3 to TRBJ1-1; D possibly corresponds to TRBD1 (6 bases). Trimming pared 1 base from V and 3 bases from J, leaving 9 bases between. Looked up from germline, CDR1 is SGHNT and CDR2 is YENEEA. This CDR3 spans 14 amino acids. This CDR3 reads CASSLGQGYTEAFF. The CDR3 DNA reads as TGTGCCAGCAGCTTAGGGCAGGGGTACACTGAAGCTTTCTTT.

The genes are TRBV6-8 and TRBJ1-5; weak D call: TRBD1 (6 bases). This CDR3 comprises 15 residues. Deletions cut 0 bases from V and 5 bases from J, with 11 bases between. Per the germline V gene, CDR1 is MNHGY and CDR2 is SAAAGT. DNA for the CDR3: TGTGCCAGCAGTTACTCCGGACAGACCTATCAGCCCCAGCATTTT. Its translation is CASSYSGQTYQPQHF.

This clone has just a few counts. This sequence joins TRBV6-8 and TRBJ1-2; 11 nucleotides line up with TRBD1. Germline V gives CDR1 MNHGY, CDR2 SAAAGT. The J segment lost 8 bases and the V segment lost 2 bases, leaving 7 bases of the junction unmatched. There are 15 residues in the CDR3. The DNA for the CDR3 is TGTGCCAGCAGTTACCCCGGACAGGGGGCTGGGGGCTACACCTTC. Translating it yields CASSYPGQGAGGYTF.

CDR3: CASSQRDRGHEQYF. The CDR3 nucleotides read TGTGCCAGCAGCCAACGGGACAGGGGGCACGAGCAGTACTTC. V usage is TRBV6-8 and J usage is TRBJ2-7; 12 bases align to TRBD1. Looked up from germline, CDR1 is MNHGY and CDR2 is SAAAGT. The CDR3 consists of 14 residues. Germline trimming cut 6 bases from V and 5 bases from J; bases unmatched to any gene: 5.

The chain recombines TRBV18 with TRBJ2-7, with 9 bases that match TRBD2. V shed 3 bases, J shed 0 bases, and the junction held 9 bases outside the gene matches. The CDR3 extends over 17 amino acids. Germline values: CDR1 KGHSH, CDR2 LQKENI. The CDR3 DNA reads TGTGCCAGCTCACCTCCCTCTGGAGCGGGAGGCTCCTACGAGCAGTACTTC. Translation: CASSPPSGAGGSYEQYF.

V gene TRBV14 combines with J gene TRBJ1-2; 8 bases line up with TRBD1. Losses at the gene ends were 4 bases for V and 10 bases for J; bases not matched to a gene: 14. Germline-derived CDR1 and CDR2 are SGHDN and FVKESK. The CDR3 is 15 amino acids. CDR3: CASSPTPGTGAVYTF. The CDR3 DNA reads TGTGCCAGCAGCCCCACCCCCGGGACAGGAGCCGTCTACACCTTC.

The rearrangement links TRBV18 to TRBJ2-3; tentative D call: TRBD1 (7 bases). CDR1 is KGHSH, CDR2 LQKENI, per germline. Deletions cut 0 bases from V and 4 bases from J, with 14 bases between. CDR3 length: 16 residues. Here the CDR3 DNA reads TGTGCCAGCTCACCACCTCGGCAGGGGGGCGCAGATACGCAGTATTTT. This translates into CASSPPRQGGADTQYF.

This chain links TRBV7-1 with TRBJ2-7, with D possibly TRBD2 on 6 matching bases. TRBV7-1 is recorded as an ORF, its role being uncertain. The CDR3 is 13 amino acids. Trimming stripped 5 bases from V and 10 bases from J, with 18 bases between. The CDR3 loop is CASSATLDGSQYF. The CDR3 bases are TGTGCCAGCAGCGCCACTTTGGACGGGAGTCAGTACTTC.

V is TRBV29-1 and J is TRBJ1-1; tentatively, D is TRBD1 (6 bases). Per the germline V gene, CDR1 is SQVTM and CDR2 is ANQGSEA. The CDR3 spans 13 residues. V gave up 6 bases and J gave up 7 bases, with 18 bases separating them. DNA of the CDR3: TGCAGCGTAAGGACAGCTGGCGATGGTGAAGCTTTCTTT. As protein: CSVRTAGDGEAFF.

The chain has TRBV11-3 and TRBJ2-2, with D possibly matching TRBD2 (6 bases). Germline V lookup: CDR1 SGHNT, CDR2 YENEEA. Between the trimmed V and J ends, which lost 1 base and 6 bases, there was a span of 12 bases. CDR3 length equals 15 residues. DNA for the CDR3: TGTGCCAGCAGCTTAGGGGACTTCCGGGCCGGGGAGCTGTTTTTT. It specifies CASSLGDFRAGELFF.

This chain uses TRBV19 with TRBJ1-2, with 7 bases identical to TRBD1. Germline values: CDR1 LNHDA, CDR2 SQIVND (reference sequence). V dropped 3 bases and J dropped 4; count of bases not matched to a gene: 5. This CDR3 has 14 residues. Here the CDR3 DNA reads TGTGCCAGTAGTATGGCGGGACAGTCCTATGGCTACACCTTC. This codes for CASSMAGQSYGYTF.

The chain is built from TRBV19 and TRBJ2-1; D call uncertain. The ends were cut back, 7 bases at V and 5 bases at J, with 15 bases in the middle. This CDR3 comprises 14 residues. Per germline, CDR1 LNHDA and CDR2 SQIVND (reference sequence). The CDR3 coding sequence is TGTGCCAGTAAGTATCGAGAGATAAACAATGAGCAGTTCTTC. It translates to CASKYREINNEQFF.

J is TRBJ2-1 and V is TRBV28; 12 nucleotides line up with TRBD2. This CDR3 is built from 20 residues. The junction had 15 bases not matched to a gene; V was cut back by 5 bases and J by 1 base. The V gene's germline CDR1 is MDHEN and CDR2 SYDVKM. Here the CDR3 reads CASSRGPLAGGPGSYNEQFF. The CDR3 DNA is TGTGCCAGCAGTCGAGGCCCTCTAGCGGGGGGGCCCGGGTCCTACAATGAGCAGTTCTTC.

The chain links TRBV19 to TRBJ2-3; no firm D call. Germline V lookup: CDR1 LNHDA, CDR2 SQIVND (reference sequence). This CDR3 region has 15 residues. V lost 1 base, J lost 0 bases, and 8 bases lay in between. The CDR3 sequence is CASSIVGTSTDTQYF. DNA of the CDR3: TGTGCCAGTAGTATAGTAGGTACTAGCACAGATACGCAGTATTTT.

This clone is medium-sized within its sample. The genes are TRBV11-3 and TRBJ1-5; D is uncertain. CDR1 and CDR2 from the germline V gene are SGHNT and YENEEA. With 0 bases removed from V and 6 bases from J, the gap between germline ends came to 12 bases. The CDR3 runs 15 residues. CDR3 in amino acids: CASSLEGRPAQPQHF. For the CDR3, the DNA is TGTGCCAGCAGCTTAGAAGGCAGGCCAGCTCAGCCCCAGCATTTT.

This clone was counted only a few times. The chain has TRBV9 and TRBJ2-6; 11 positions match TRBD1. The CDR3 is made up of 18 amino acids. Germline V gene data show CDR1 as SGDLS and CDR2 as YYNGEE. With V trimmed by 3 bases and J by 0 bases, 5 bases remained unmatched. The CDR3 DNA reads TGTGCCAGCAGCGCGGCCGGGACAGGGGGCTCTGGGGCCAACGTCCTGACTTTC. It specifies CASSAAGTGGSGANVLTF.

The CDR3 region has the DNA TGTGCCTGGAGTGTAAAAAGGGCGGGGCGGAATGGTGAGCAGTTCTTC. This sequence encodes CAWSVKRAGRNGEQFF. The rearrangement uses TRBV30 and TRBJ2-1; D might be TRBD2 (6 bases). V lost 0 bases to trimming and J lost 9 bases, with 21 bases between them. The CDR3 has 16 amino acids. The germline CDR1 and CDR2 sequences are GTSNPN and SVGIG (reference sequence).

The rearrangement joins TRBV1 to TRBJ1-4. TRBV1 is flagged as a pseudogene. CDR3 length: 13 amino acids. The CDR3 DNA sequence: TGCGCCAGCAGCCGGGACCGTAATGAAAAACTGTTTTTT. Protein sequence: CASSRDRNEKLFF.

To note about this clone: A base went unread or is ambiguous, so its residue is labelled X. The chain couples TRBV11-3 to TRBJ2-1; a weak D match, TRBD2 (5 bases). The CDR3 contains 16 residues. Per germline, CDR1 SGHNT and CDR2 YENEEA. V gave up 6 bases and J gave up 5 bases, with 20 bases separating them. CDR3 loop: CASRYRXTDLNNEQFF. The CDR3, as DNA: TGTGCCAGCAGGTACCGGRACACGGACTTAAACAATGAGCAGTTCTTC.

The CDR3 sequence: CAWSTTPYEQYF. The CDR3 DNA is TGTGCCTGGAGTACCACCCCCTACGAGCAGTACTTC. V is TRBV30 and J is TRBJ2-7, with D unresolved. The V end was cut by 2 bases, the J end by 2 bases, with 7 bases between. Germline lookup yields CDR1 GTSNPN and CDR2 SVGIG (reference sequence). The length of the CDR3 is 12 residues.

In its sample, this clone is medium-sized. This sequence joins TRBV11-3 and TRBJ1-5; no firm D call. CDR1 is SGHNT and CDR2 is YENEEA in the germline V gene. This CDR3 region has 15 residues. Trimming removed 3 bases at V and 6 bases at J, with 15 bases between. Written as DNA, the CDR3 is TGTGCCAGCAGCTTCTCACACGTTGTGGGTCAGCCCCAGCATTTT. It codes for CASSFSHVVGQPQHF.

By its share, this clone is large. This chain connects TRBV11-3 to TRBJ1-1; TRBD1 is a possible D gene (6 bases). Germline V gene sequence: CDR1 SGHNT, CDR2 YENEEA. V was cut by 4 bases and J by 1 base, with 19 bases left in between. This CDR3 is 17 amino acids long. The DNA of the CDR3 is TGTGCCAGCAGCTCTGCAACAGGGCGGATGGCGAACACTGAAGCTTTCTTT. Protein sequence: CASSSATGRMANTEAFF.

The chain has TRBV12-2 and TRBJ1-6; the table's D call, TRBD1, has no DNA check behind it. TRBV12-2 is a listed pseudogene. The CDR3 is 18 residues long. The chain's CDR3 is CASRRNGPASSYNSPLHF. CDR3 in DNA: TGTGCAAGTCGCCGAAATGGGCCGGCCAGCTCCTATAATTCACCCCTCCACTTT.

This clone appeared a few times. The chain joins TRBV28 to TRBJ2-1; D unresolved. The CDR3 covers 13 residues. Trimming removed 2 bases at V and 2 bases at J, with 4 bases between. Germline V gene lookup returns CDR1 MDHEN and CDR2 SYDVKM. CDR3 in DNA: TGTGCCAGCAGTTTACGGACCTACAATGAGCAGTTCTTC. This gives the protein CASSLRTYNEQFF.